This T cell receptor (beta chain) was identified in a study of T cell responses to AZD1222 COVID-19 vaccine. A note on this clone: The antigen remains unidentified.

Trimming left V 0 bases short and J 3 bases short, with 9 bases between. The CDR3 is 14 amino acids. The V gene's germline CDR1 is MGHRA and CDR2 YSYEKL. The method was immunoSEQ multiplex PCR; TCRdb's version includes in-frame clones alone and lacks a portion of them. The sample comprises 120,000 to 150,000 clones, 70% to 90% of which are singletons, and around 5.1% rests with the top ten. Study outcomes and limitations: Spike-specific TCR breadth and depth rose after two AZD1222 doses. Reportedly, nearly half the spike-specific TCRs target unmutated variant regions. The CD4 TCRs associated with vaccination extended across spike and predominated at 160-218 and 743-854.

This receptor was taken from an adult who received the AZD1222 COVID-19 vaccine. The gene calls are TRBV4-1 and TRBJ2-7; D remains ambiguous. This specimen was peripheral blood, taken 28 days after the second AZD1222 dose. Here the CDR3 DNA reads TGCGCCAGCAGCCAAGAAAGGTCTTTCTACGAGCAGTACTTC. Residues: CASSQERSFYEQYF.